This TCR beta chain stems from a study of blood T cells in healthy people across ages. Background on the study: Template switching retrieved approximately one barcoded beta molecule for each two T cells.

CDR1 is MDHEN and CDR2 is SYDVKM in the germline V gene. The CDR3 runs to 16 residues. Combining a sample-barcoded 5' primer with a J-beta primer mix, a second PCR ran for roughly 7 to 11 cycles. Tagging of each cDNA molecule was performed by a template-switch adaptor with 12 random nucleotides. Paired-end reads containing CDR3 totaled no fewer than 3 million for each sample. TCRdb analysed the 5' RACE reads with MiXCR anew, one entry per CDR3 protein. The sample contains around 900,000 distinct CDR3 sequences, 25% to 30% of which appear only once. Study conclusions and caveats: Among T cells, TCR beta diversity per million cells dropped roughly linearly as age rose.

This clonotype came up a few times. What it binds is not known. The junction does not match germline at one end; this may be a read error. The sequenced sample was blood. The TCR comes from a woman older than 75 in good health. The rearrangement joins TRBV28 to TRBJ2-7; D might be TRBD2 (6 bases). CDR3 protein: CASSSGAIAELYVQYF. CDR3 nucleotides: TGTGCCAGCAGTTCCGGCGCGATAGCGGAGCTATACGTGCAGTACTTC. The whole variable domain, filled in from reference TRBV28 and TRBJ2-7, reads DVKVTQSSRYLVKRTGEKVFLECVQDMDHENMFWYRQDPGLGLRLIYFSYDVKMKEKGDIPEGYSVSREKKERFSLILESASTNQTSMYLCASSSGAIAELYVQYFGPGTRLTVT.